The entry below describes one TCR beta chain. Its antigen is currently unknown. This entry belongs to a study of T cells in Graves' hyperthyroidism and ophthalmopathy. Broader study findings: Most thyroid clonotypes that were expanded above 0.001 also turned up in blood.

Germline V gene data show CDR1 as ENHRY and CDR2 as SYGVKD. V shed 10 bases and J shed 3 bases, with 10 bases lying between them. This CDR3 spans 11 amino acids. With a duration under 2 months, the hyperthyroidism was newly diagnosed in patients aged 18 to 65. There were TCR beta CDR3 regions amplified from RNA transcripts. A set of HTBI primers served as the primers for a first-round RT-PCR of the TCR CDR3. TCRdb reprocessed the multiplex PCR reads with MiXCR, giving one entry per CDR3 protein. The table shows just over 550,000 distinct CDR3 sequences, with around 42% occurring only once. The V call is TRBV10-3, the J call TRBJ2-7; no reliable D call. The sequenced sample consisted of peripheral blood or thyroid tissue (not recorded which). The TCR originated in a woman aged 18-29 years with Graves' hyperthyroidism. The CDR3 region is CASSHGYEQYF. CDR3 coding DNA: TGTGCCAGTTCCCATGGCTACGAGCAGTACTTC.